This paragraph covers one T cell receptor (beta chain) sequence. The CDR3 length is 15 residues. Trimming pared 0 bases from V and 5 bases from J, leaving 14 bases between. The germline CDR1 and CDR2 sequences are SGHRS and YFSETQ. These data come from a study of blood T cells in healthy people across ages. Next came a second PCR, run for about 6 to 11 cycles, which used a sample-barcoded 5' primer along with a J-beta primer mix. Individual samples furnished no less than 3 million CDR3-containing paired-end reads apiece. TCRdb passed the 5' RACE reads through MiXCR, listing each CDR3 protein once. The table has around 800,000 distinct CDR3 sequences, around a quarter seen once. These sequences were also reported in another study, on T cells of mothers and their children.

The sequence was collected from a boy between 10 and 17 years old in good health. The genes are TRBV5-1 and TRBJ2-5, with D perhaps given as TRBD1 or TRBD2 (5 bases each). Sample: blood. CDR3: CASSLDWGSWETQYF. CDR3 nucleotides: TGCGCCAGCAGCTTGGACTGGGGGAGCTGGGAGACCCAGTACTTC.